These T cell receptor beta chains were read from a single sample in a study of T cells after yellow fever vaccination. From the 5' RACE reads, TCRdb called clonotypes with MiXCR, one entry per CDR3 protein. This sample has some 300,000 distinct CDR3 sequences, with around 8.6% found just once. The sequenced sample was CD4+ T cells sorted from PBMCs, obtained 5 days after the yellow fever booster vaccination. These receptors all come from a young man who received the YFV17D yellow fever vaccine. CDR3s include the opening cysteine and the closing phenylalanine or tryptophan. D genes are given only for firm matches. Clone size is stated in some rows and not others, as once, few, many or a class when expanded.

J gene,clone size,V gene,D gene,CDR3 protein,CDR3 DNA
TRBJ1-4,few,TRBV4-3,.,CASSQVGAEKLFF,TGCGCCAGCAGCCAAGTTGGGGCAGAAAAACTGTTTTTT
TRBJ2-1,.,TRBV10-3,.,CAISGLRALGVEQFF,TGTGCCATCAGTGGTTTGAGGGCCCTCGGGGTTGAGCAGTTCTTC
TRBJ2-3,many,TRBV7-2,.,CASSSSGDGFGDTQYF,TGTGCCAGCAGCTCGTCAGGGGATGGTTTTGGGGATACGCAGTATTTT
TRBJ1-1,.,TRBV20-1,.,CSANLGGPENTEAFF,TGCAGTGCCAATCTCGGGGGTCCCGAGAACACTGAAGCTTTCTTT
TRBJ2-7,.,TRBV13,TRBD1,CASSGQGVPYEQYF,TGTGCCAGCAGCGGACAGGGGGTTCCCTACGAGCAGTACTTC
TRBJ2-1,.,TRBV12-3/TRBV12-4,.,CAGSGGGPGEQFF,TGTGCCGGCTCAGGGGGGGGCCCAGGAGAGCAGTTCTTC
TRBJ2-7,many,TRBV3-1,TRBD1,CASSRGQANSYEQYF,TGTGCCAGCAGCCGGGGACAGGCTAACTCCTACGAGCAGTACTTC
TRBJ2-1,many,TRBV5-1,.,CASSLAKGGGDYNEQFF,TGCGCCAGCAGCTTGGCCAAAGGAGGGGGAGATTACAATGAGCAGTTCTTC
TRBJ2-2,few,TRBV7-3,.,CASSLNPGSGLFF,TGTGCCAGCAGCTTAAACCCCGGGTCTGGGCTGTTTTTT
TRBJ2-1,.,TRBV3-1,.,CASSPDGFHSYNEQFF,TGTGCCAGCAGCCCAGACGGCTTTCACTCCTACAATGAGCAGTTCTTC
TRBJ2-1,.,TRBV2,.,CASSTGLANEQFF,TGTGCCAGCAGTACAGGGCTAGCCAATGAGCAGTTCTTC
TRBJ1-1,few,TRBV3-1,TRBD1,CASSSSPGQGAVTEAFF,TGTGCCAGCAGCTCCAGTCCGGGACAGGGGGCGGTGACTGAAGCTTTCTTT
TRBJ2-1,few,TRBV4-2,.,CASSQVFSGDLYNEQFF,TGTGCCAGCAGCCAAGTTTTTTCAGGGGATCTCTACAATGAGCAGTTCTTC
TRBJ2-5,.,TRBV20-1,.,CSATTGGTGKTQYF,TGCAGTGCGACCACCGGGGGCACCGGGAAGACCCAGTACTTC
TRBJ1-5,.,TRBV10-3,.,CAISAQDSNQPQHF,TGTGCCATCTCGGCGCAGGATAGCAATCAGCCCCAGCATTTT
TRBJ1-6,few,TRBV6-5,.,CASSYVGRDSPLHF,TGTGCCAGCAGTTACGTTGGGAGGGATTCACCCCTCCACTTT
TRBJ1-5,.,TRBV12-3/TRBV12-4,.,CASSADANQPQHF,TGTGCCAGCAGTGCAGACGCCAATCAGCCCCAGCATTTT
TRBJ2-3,.,TRBV3-1,.,CASSQDRSSSTDTQYF,TGTGCCAGCAGCCAAGATCGGTCTAGTAGCACAGATACGCAGTATTTT
TRBJ1-2,.,TRBV20-1,TRBD1,CSASEAGDRDLYGYTF,TGCAGTGCTAGTGAGGCAGGGGACAGGGACCTCTATGGCTACACCTTC
TRBJ2-3,many,TRBV3-2,.,CASSQEELQDYTDTQYF,TGTGCCAGCAGCCAAGAAGAATTACAGGACTACACAGATACGCAGTATTTT
TRBJ1-2,few,TRBV4-2,TRBD1,CASSHLRTGSYGYTF,TGTGCCAGCAGCCACTTAAGGACAGGGTCCTATGGCTACACCTTC
TRBJ2-7,.,TRBV10-2,.,CASSATPTGTYEQYF,TGCGCCAGCAGCGCCACCCCAACCGGGACCTACGAGCAGTACTTC
TRBJ2-3,few,TRBV2,.,CASLGVPASTDTQYF,TGTGCCAGCCTGGGCGTCCCCGCGAGCACAGATACGCAGTATTTT